This T cell receptor beta chain was sequenced during a study of blood T cell repertoires in COVID-19. Trimming left V 4 bases short and J 0 bases short, with 10 bases between. This CDR3 contains 15 residues. Germline V lookup: CDR1 SGDLS, CDR2 YYNGEE. Method: immunoSEQ multiplex PCR; TCRdb's copy keeps in-frame clones and lacks some. The table records hundreds of thousands of clones, over 70% of them present only once. The chain couples TRBV9 to TRBJ1-4; weak D call: TRBD1 (5 bases). The sequence was obtained from a woman between 35 and 50 years old who had recovered from COVID-19. The source material was peripheral blood. The chain's CDR3 is CASSSQGATNEKLFF. The CDR3 coding sequence is TGTGCCAGCAGCTCCCAGGGCGCAACTAATGAAAAACTGTTTTTT.